Here is one TCR beta chain with its context. In its sample, this clonotype was seen a few times. What antigen it recognizes has not been identified. The input lacks base qualities; no much larger clone sits a single base away. Interpreted using the paper, the time point label stands for: newly diagnosed GD, antithyroid drugs for less than 3 months. For both TCR sequencing and RNA sequencing, RNA was extracted from PBMCs in TRIzol. The diagnosis of Graves' disease followed American Thyroid Association guidelines. Patients were recruited from an endocrinology department in Xi'an, China. Each patient gave roughly 8.4 milliliters of peripheral blood, collected in an EDTA anticoagulant tube. Ficoll Paque Plus density gradient separation was used to isolate PBMCs, and no further T cell sorting was performed. RNA quality was checked with an Agilent 2100 Bioanalyzer and agarose gel, and concentration with a NanoDrop 2000.

Including cysteine and phenylalanine, the CDR3 has 15 amino acids. Solely the CDR3 DNA is kept, with 45 bases framed from the first base. Trimming accounts for 1 base at V and 4 bases at J, while the number of junction bases matched to no gene is 4. CDR1 SGHAT and CDR2 FQNNGV are derived from the germline V gene. The library was obtained by multiplex PCR. TCRdb lists the instrument as Illumina HiSeq 4000. To build TCR beta libraries, CDR3 regions were amplified by Arm-PCR using iRepertoire HTBI primers. PCR products were gel purified before sequencing. The study's processing was this. A total of 62 TRBV and 14 TRBJ segments were identified across samples and were used for gene usage analysis of CDR3 amino acid clonotypes. COPE and FqMerger were used to merge the filtered high-quality paired reads into contigs. BLAST was used to align contigs to IMGT TRBV, TRBD and TRBJ reference genes, with CDR3 defined following IMGT. Clonotypes above 0.1% frequency were classified as highly expanded clones. Repertoire diversity was measured by Shannon entropy, and V-J evenness by the Gini coefficient. A clonotype found in more than one individual was treated as public. The public reads were reprocessed in TCRdb via fastp at Q25 and MiXCR, keeping in-frame beta chains. Each CDR3 protein appears once, grouped with its most common genes and DNA. These V and J calls rely on TCRdb rather than the paper's analysis. This sample gives 250,000 to 300,000 distinct CDR3 sequences in total; about 18% of them show up just once. The top ten clones comprise approximately 15% of the sample.

The data are from a study of regulatory T cells in long-lasting Graves disease (dated by TCRdb to 2020 to 2022). Background on the whole study: Antithyroid drugs had been taken for less than 3 months by newly diagnosed Graves' disease patients. This study used TCR sequencing and RNA sequencing of peripheral blood to compare persistent Graves' disease patients against newly diagnosed Graves' disease patients. The study was conducted in China and was registered as a clinical trial. TCR sequencing covered around 13 persistent and about 20 newly diagnosed Graves' disease patients, some 33 samples in total. What the work shows at the level of the full study, not this receptor alone: The authors noted that the small sample size was a limitation that may lower accuracy. A larger number of public clonotypes was shared among persistent patients (fewer than 3,000) than among newly diagnosed patients (around 870). The study examined only peripheral blood because the primary lesion, thyroid tissue, could not be accessed. Persistent disease showed preferential use of TRBV28, TRBJ1-2 and TRBJ2-5, whereas newly diagnosed disease favored TRBV20-1 and TRBJ2-1. Persistent Graves' disease patients showed lower TCR Shannon entropy and fewer highly expanded clones than newly diagnosed patients, suggesting clonal expansion. Only the TCR beta chain was sequenced and analyzed.

The sample also formed part of further work on T cells in Graves' hyperthyroidism and ophthalmopathy. Drawing on the second study: Stable Graves' hyperthyroidism was defined as the absence of progression to ophthalmopathy over 18 months of follow-up. Hyperthyroidism patients were newly diagnosed, with disease duration under 2 months, and aged 18 to 65 years. The study excluded patients with uncontrolled infections, other autoimmune diseases, pregnancy or lactation. Diagnoses were established on the basis of clinical symptoms, serum thyroxine and TRAb, thyroid ultrasound, and orbital computed tomography. A first-round RT-PCR of the TCR CDR3 used the HTBI primer set with the Qiagen OneStep RT-PCR kit. Most expanded thyroid clonotypes (frequency above 0.001) were also detected in blood, suggesting blood repertoires may reflect thyroid immune responses. A model built on a 13 V-J signature distinguished ophthalmopathy from stable hyperthyroidism, reaching 85% to 90% sensitivity and around 81% specificity in cross-validation and 80%/75% in testing. In validation, the model predicted progression to ophthalmopathy with over 60% sensitivity and around 72% specificity, a median of around 6.6 months before onset. To identify distinguishing TCR V-J signatures, a discovery cohort of 95 to 100 patients was used, comprising roughly 45 with Graves' ophthalmopathy and under 60 with stable Graves' hyperthyroidism. Prospective prediction of ophthalmopathy was tested in an independent validation cohort of 18 hyperthyroidism patients and 17 patients who later progressed to ophthalmopathy. The approximately 97 discovery patients were randomly divided into training and test sets at a 7:3 ratio. The study also compared thyroid tissue and blood T-cell repertoires from more than 5 Graves' hyperthyroidism patients. After blood sampling, hyperthyroidism patients were treated with methimazole at a starting dose of 30 mg daily, and ophthalmopathy patients were treated with high-dose intravenous methylprednisolone. Libraries were constructed in a second round of multiplex PCR, after which size selection and purification were performed. Sequencing of the libraries was done on an Illumina HiSeq2000 using paired-end 100 bp reads. SOAPnuke was used to process the raw data, throwing out any read that contained adapters or uncalled bases, had a mean Phred below 15, or lacked an exact constant-primer or identifier match. High-quality paired reads were merged using COPE v1.2.5, and each unique nucleotide sequence was defined as a clonotype. Clonotypes were aligned to IMGT TRBV, TRBD and TRBJ reference segments using MiTCR v1.1. The analysis included only V-J combinations with a frequency above 0.0001, which together covered 99% to 99.2% of the repertoires. The TCS score was defined as the ratio of F50 (clonal expansion) to E x V (chaos), calculated using BLOSUM62-based TCRdist between CDR3 peptides within each V-J. Welch's t-statistics and random forest reduced around 510 V-J features to about 12, which were used in a naive Bayes classifier (R e1071). Sample size was not statistically predetermined, and blinding of investigators to group allocation was not performed. The paper describes TCR Vbeta CDR3 sequencing of 120 to 150 peripheral blood samples, made up of 40 to 45 ophthalmopathy patients, approximately 73 hyperthyroidism patients and approximately 17 progressor patients.

Sequencing used peripheral blood mononuclear cells (PBMCs), obtained at new diagnosis, from a patient treated with antithyroid drugs. The receptor chain draws on TRBV11-2 and TRBJ1-3; 7 middle bases align to TRBD1. This sequence was found in a woman aged 25 to 39 with Graves disease. Donor details come from another sample of the same person, matched by shared clones. The CDR3 amino acid sequence is: CASSLGPGQGNTIYF. The sequenced DNA is TGTGCCAGCAGCTTAGGGCCGGGACAGGGAAACACCATATATTTT.